The source of this TCR beta chain is a study of blood T cell repertoires in COVID-19. Study as a whole: COVID-19 samples, acute and convalescent, were from the United States, Italy and Spain. T cells, B-cell-depleted T cells, or PBMCs provided the cDNA or gDNA that served as material.

Study processing details: Amplified reference gene primers provided the basis for estimating nucleated cell counts. This table comes from immunoSEQ multiplex PCR, and its TCRdb copy is limited to in-frame clones, with some not included. The V and J calls and clone size come from that table; D and trimming were worked out from the DNA. The table lists around 70,000 clones, about 91% of them singletons, with 4.8% in the top ten. This CDR3 has 15 residues. The V end was cut by 5 bases, the J end by 4 bases, with 12 bases between. Germline CDR1 and CDR2: MDHEN and SYDVKM. The chain joins TRBV28 to TRBJ2-6; D is perhaps TRBD2 (5 bases). This clonotype was obtained from a woman in her sixties with active COVID-19. The sequenced material came from peripheral blood. The CDR3 DNA sequence: TGTGCCAGCAGTCTAAGGAGGTGGGGGGCCAACGTCCTGACTTTC. Translating gives CASSLRRWGANVLTF.